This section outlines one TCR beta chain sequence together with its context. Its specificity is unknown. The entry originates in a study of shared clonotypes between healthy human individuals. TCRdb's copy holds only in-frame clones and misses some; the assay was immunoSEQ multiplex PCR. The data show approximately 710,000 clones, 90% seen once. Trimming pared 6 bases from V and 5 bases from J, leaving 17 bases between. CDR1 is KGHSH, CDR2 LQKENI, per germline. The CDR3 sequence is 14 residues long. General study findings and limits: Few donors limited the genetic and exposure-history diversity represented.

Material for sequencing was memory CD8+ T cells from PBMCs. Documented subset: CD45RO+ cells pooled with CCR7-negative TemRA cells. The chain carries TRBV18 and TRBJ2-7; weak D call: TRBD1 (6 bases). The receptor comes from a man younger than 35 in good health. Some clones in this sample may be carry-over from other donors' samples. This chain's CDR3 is CASSPGVLGNEQYF. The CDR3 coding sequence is TGTGCCAGCTCGCCAGGGGTCCTCGGAAACGAGCAGTACTTC.